Listed below are T cell receptor beta chains from one sample, sequenced in a study of T cells in localized non-small cell lung cancer. Repertoires were generated with immunoSEQ multiplex PCR, while TCRdb's copy carries only in-frame clones and drops some. The data contain 43,000 or so clones, 90% to 95% of them singletons. The sample in question was PBMCs, obtained before any cancer treatment. These receptors were obtained from a woman aged 35-70 years with stage II lung adenocarcinoma. The CDR3 runs from the conserved cysteine through the conserved F or W. Each record gives: D gene, J gene, clone size, V gene, CDR3 protein, CDR3 DNA. The D gene is left open where the match is weak. Clone size, where shown, is once, few, many, or a class for clones that have expanded.

TRBD1 TRBJ2-7 once TRBV5-5 CASSHLTGFGYEQYF TGTGCCAGCAGCCACTTGACAGGGTTCGGCTACGAGCAGTACTTC
NA TRBJ2-6 NA TRBV7-8 CASIGIRHVLTF TGTGCCAGCATCGGGATTCGGCACGTCCTGACTTTC
TRBD2 TRBJ2-1 few TRBV6-1 CASSDLAGANEQFF TGTGCCAGCAGTGATCTAGCGGGGGCCAATGAGCAGTTCTTC
NA TRBJ1-5 NA TRBV14 CASSQRQNQPQHF TGTGCCAGCAGCCAGAGGCAGAATCAGCCCCAGCATTTT
NA TRBJ2-7 NA TRBV28 CASSLSAGNEQYF TGTGCCAGCAGTTTATCCGCAGGGAACGAGCAGTACTTC
NA TRBJ1-5 NA TRBV15 CATSIMDRVAQPQHF TGTGCCACCAGCATAATGGACAGAGTCGCTCAGCCCCAGCATTTT
TRBD1 TRBJ1-3 NA TRBV27 CASTPKDRSAGNTIYF TGTGCCAGCACCCCTAAGGACAGGTCCGCTGGAAACACCATATATTTT
NA TRBJ1-4 NA TRBV7-6 CASSIEGGVVDEKLFF TGTGCCAGCAGCATTGAAGGCGGGGTAGTAGATGAAAAACTGTTTTTT
NA TRBJ1-5 NA TRBV19 CASSDSVDNQPQHF TGTGCCAGTAGTGACAGCGTGGACAATCAGCCCCAGCATTTT
NA TRBJ1-1 NA TRBV5-4 CASSLGGNTEAFF TGTGCCAGCAGCTTGGGGGGCAACACTGAAGCTTTCTTT
NA TRBJ1-4 NA TRBV13 CASSLSTGEKEKLFF TGTGCCAGCAGCCTATCTACGGGGGAGAAGGAAAAACTGTTTTTT
NA TRBJ2-3 NA TRBV19 CASSFVVPKLLTDSDTQYF TGTGCCAGTAGTTTTGTGGTACCTAAACTACTAACAGATTCAGATACGCAGTATTTT
TRBD1 TRBJ1-1 NA TRBV5-1 CASSNRGTNTEAFF TGCGCCAGCAGCAACAGGGGAACGAACACTGAAGCTTTCTTT
TRBD2 TRBJ2-3 NA TRBV6-5 CASSYGASGSTDTQYF TGTGCCAGCAGTTATGGGGCTAGCGGGAGCACAGATACGCAGTATTTT
TRBD2 TRBJ2-3 NA TRBV25-1 CASSSSGGWSHTQYF TGTGCCAGCAGTAGTAGCGGGGGTTGGTCTCATACGCAGTATTTT
NA TRBJ2-5 NA TRBV2 CASSERRSQETQYF TGTGCCAGCAGTGAAAGGCGGTCGCAAGAGACCCAGTACTTC
NA TRBJ2-1 NA TRBV5-1 CASSFKQPISYNEQFF TGCGCCAGCAGCTTTAAACAGCCCATCTCCTACAATGAGCAGTTCTTC
NA TRBJ1-1 NA TRBV6-5 CASSESRGSTEAFF TGTGCCAGCAGTGAGTCAAGGGGCAGCACTGAAGCTTTCTTT
TRBD1 TRBJ2-7 NA TRBV9 CASSAPGQSYEQYF TGTGCCAGCAGCGCACCGGGACAGAGCTACGAGCAGTACTTC
TRBD1 TRBJ2-3 NA TRBV5-1 CASSLVTGERDTQYF TGCGCCAGCAGCTTGGTAACAGGGGAAAGGGATACGCAGTATTTT
NA TRBJ2-1 NA TRBV19 CASSIAPSGLTYRGSYNEQFF TGTGCCAGTAGTATAGCGCCTAGCGGTCTCACTTATAGGGGGTCCTACAATGAGCAGTTCTTC
TRBD2 TRBJ2-3 NA TRBV5-1 CASSSRLAGPTDTQYF TGCGCCAGCAGCTCCCGACTAGCGGGGCCCACAGATACGCAGTATTTT
NA TRBJ2-2 NA TRBV10-1 CASSDGRGVGELFF TGCGCCAGCAGTGATGGGCGGGGAGTCGGGGAGCTGTTTTTT
NA TRBJ1-1 once TRBV6-5 CASSYDSWPRMGEAFF TGTGCCAGCAGTTACGACAGTTGGCCTAGAATGGGGGAAGCTTTCTTT
NA TRBJ1-6 NA TRBV19 CASSIGGTPLHF TGTGCCAGTAGTATAGGAGGGACACCCCTCCACTTT
TRBD1 TRBJ2-1 NA TRBV5-8 CASSRDRGVLTEQFF TGTGCCAGCAGCCGGGACAGGGGGGTTCTTACTGAGCAGTTCTTC
NA TRBJ2-1 NA TRBV9 CASSVGTGPYNEQFF TGTGCCAGCAGCGTAGGAACGGGACCCTACAATGAGCAGTTCTTC
NA TRBJ2-5 NA TRBV19 CASSIVGQIETQYF TGTGCCAGTAGTATAGTCGGGCAGATAGAGACCCAGTACTTC
NA TRBJ2-1 once TRBV29-1 CSVAGDTWNEQFF TGCAGCGTTGCCGGTGATACATGGAATGAGCAGTTCTTC
NA TRBJ1-4 NA TRBV7-8 CASSLVLPGGGEKLFF TGTGCCAGCAGCTTAGTCCTTCCGGGAGGCGGTGAAAAACTGTTTTTT
TRBD2 TRBJ2-7 NA TRBV5-5 CASRLKTSGGYEQYF TGTGCCAGCAGATTGAAGACTAGCGGGGGCTACGAGCAGTACTTC
NA TRBJ1-2 NA TRBV2 CASSEVIGLGYTF TGTGCCAGCAGTGAAGTTATTGGGCTTGGCTACACCTTC
NA TRBJ2-5 NA TRBV6-5 CASRRQVEETQYF TGTGCCAGCAGGCGACAGGTGGAAGAGACCCAGTACTTC
TRBD1 TRBJ1-5 NA TRBV28 CASSLLTGFNQPQHF TGTGCCAGCAGTTTATTGACAGGGTTTAATCAGCCCCAGCATTTT
TRBD2 TRBJ2-7 NA TRBV19 CASSTGTSGNPYEQYF TGTGCCAGTAGTACGGGGACTAGCGGGAACCCCTACGAGCAGTACTTC
TRBD2 TRBJ2-5 NA TRBV19 CASSILTPAGGQETQYF TGTGCCAGTAGTATCCTTACCCCAGCGGGAGGGCAAGAGACCCAGTACTTC
NA TRBJ1-5 NA TRBV18 CASSDLDGQPQHF TGTGCCAGCTCCGACTTAGACGGGCAGCCCCAGCATTTT
NA TRBJ2-5 NA TRBV18 CASSPSDKETQYF TGTGCCAGCTCACCCAGTGACAAGGAGACCCAGTACTTC
NA TRBJ2-7 NA TRBV28 CASSYRRDSSYEQYF TGTGCCAGCAGTTACCGGCGGGATAGCTCCTACGAGCAGTACTTC
TRBD1 TRBJ1-2 once TRBV18 CASSPSRDRGGYTF TGTGCCAGCTCACCTTCCCGGGACAGGGGTGGCTACACCTTC
NA TRBJ2-1 NA TRBV19 CASSSQLLSYNEQFF TGTGCCAGTAGTTCGCAGCTATTATCCTACAATGAGCAGTTCTTC
TRBD1 TRBJ2-7 NA TRBV6-5 CASSLETGTLEQYF TGTGCCAGCAGTTTAGAGACAGGGACCTTGGAGCAGTACTTC
NA TRBJ1-5 NA TRBV5-1 CASSLEFKGQPQHF TGCGCCAGCAGCTTGGAGTTTAAGGGTCAGCCCCAGCATTTT
NA TRBJ1-1 few TRBV4-1 CASSQEGENTEAFF TGCGCCAGCAGCCAAGAAGGGGAGAACACTGAAGCTTTCTTT
TRBD1 TRBJ1-6 NA TRBV6-5 CASRTQGTNSPLHF TGTGCCAGCAGAACACAGGGGACTAATTCACCCCTCCACTTT
NA TRBJ2-5 NA TRBV27 CASSLLSGQETQYF TGTGCCAGCAGTTTATTATCCGGTCAAGAGACCCAGTACTTC
NA TRBJ1-1 NA TRBV10-1 CASSVSGRDTEAFF TGCGCCAGCAGTGTTTCGGGTAGGGACACTGAAGCTTTCTTT
NA TRBJ1-2 NA TRBV7-9 CASNPYRDGDYGYTF TGTGCCAGCAACCCTTATCGGGACGGAGACTATGGCTACACCTTC
NA TRBJ2-7 NA TRBV5-1 CASSPRGGSSYEQYF TGCGCCAGCAGCCCAAGGGGGGGAAGCTCCTACGAGCAGTACTTC
NA TRBJ2-3 NA TRBV28 CASSSGPADTQYF TGTGCCAGCAGTTCCGGACCCGCAGATACGCAGTATTTT
TRBD1 TRBJ2-6 NA TRBV2 CASTSDRTFSPGANVLTF TGTGCCAGCACCTCGGACAGGACCTTTTCTCCTGGGGCCAACGTCCTGACTTTC
TRBD1 TRBJ2-7 NA TRBV5-1 CASSFGTGAYEQYF TGCGCCAGCAGCTTCGGGACAGGAGCCTACGAGCAGTACTTC
TRBD1 TRBJ2-3 NA TRBV25-1 CASSYRGASTDTQYF TGTGCCAGTTCTTACAGGGGGGCTAGCACAGATACGCAGTATTTT
NA TRBJ2-3 few TRBV5-1 CASSLEQPPDTQYF TGCGCCAGCAGCTTGGAACAGCCCCCGGATACGCAGTATTTT
NA TRBJ2-1 once TRBV7-9 CASSLENGPLGDIYNEQFF TGTGCCAGCAGCTTAGAAAACGGGCCGTTGGGGGACATCTACAATGAGCAGTTCTTC
NA TRBJ1-5 NA TRBV5-8 CASSLGTSRRREPQHF TGTGCCAGCAGCTTGGGAACCTCCAGGAGGAGGGAGCCCCAGCATTTT
NA TRBJ2-1 NA TRBV5-6 CASHGQSSYNEQFF TGTGCCAGCCACGGACAGAGCTCCTACAATGAGCAGTTCTTC